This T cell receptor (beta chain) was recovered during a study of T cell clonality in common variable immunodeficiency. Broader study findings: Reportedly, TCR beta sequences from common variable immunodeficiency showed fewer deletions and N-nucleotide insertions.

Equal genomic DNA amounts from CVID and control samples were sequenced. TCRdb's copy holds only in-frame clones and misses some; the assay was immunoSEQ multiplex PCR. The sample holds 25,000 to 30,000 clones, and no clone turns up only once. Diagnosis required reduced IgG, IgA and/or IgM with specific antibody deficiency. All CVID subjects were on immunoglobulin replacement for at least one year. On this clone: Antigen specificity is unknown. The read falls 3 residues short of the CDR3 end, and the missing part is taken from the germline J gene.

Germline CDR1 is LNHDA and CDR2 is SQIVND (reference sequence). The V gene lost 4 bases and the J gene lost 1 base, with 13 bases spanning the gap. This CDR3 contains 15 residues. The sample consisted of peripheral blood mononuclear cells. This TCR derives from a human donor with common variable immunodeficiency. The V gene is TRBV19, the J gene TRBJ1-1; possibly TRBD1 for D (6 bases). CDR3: CASSNIGTTNTEAFF. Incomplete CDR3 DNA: TGTGCCAGTAGTAATATTGGGACAACGAACACTGAA.